The present entry profiles one TCR beta chain with its context. Its antigen is unidentified. Profiling relied on immunoSEQ multiplex PCR, and the TCRdb table lists in-frame clones only, not all of them. In the table there are about 27,000 clones, more than 75% of which are singletons. The V end lost 4 bases, the J end lost 3 bases, and 14 bases lay between the germline ends. This CDR3 comprises 15 residues. CDR1 and CDR2 (germline): SGHDT, YYEEEE. The data were obtained in a study of memory CD4+ T cells and cytomegalovirus serostatus. General observations from the study: Suggested: most of the CMV-linked TCR signature lies in CD4+ memory cells.

The sort gate was single viable CD3+CD4+CD8-CD45RO+ cells for memory CD4+ T cells. Donors' CMV status reflects serum IgG against pp150, pp28, p38, p52. Total CD4+ T cells were enriched by CD4 positive selection. This TCR came from an adult in good health and CMV-seronegative. The chain uses TRBV5-6 and TRBJ2-1, with D perhaps TRBD1 (6 bases). The sample comprised memory CD4+ T cells from blood. The CDR3 DNA reads TGTGCCAGCAGCCACCCGGGACAAAACTACAATGAGCAGTTCTTC. Translating gives CASSHPGQNYNEQFF.